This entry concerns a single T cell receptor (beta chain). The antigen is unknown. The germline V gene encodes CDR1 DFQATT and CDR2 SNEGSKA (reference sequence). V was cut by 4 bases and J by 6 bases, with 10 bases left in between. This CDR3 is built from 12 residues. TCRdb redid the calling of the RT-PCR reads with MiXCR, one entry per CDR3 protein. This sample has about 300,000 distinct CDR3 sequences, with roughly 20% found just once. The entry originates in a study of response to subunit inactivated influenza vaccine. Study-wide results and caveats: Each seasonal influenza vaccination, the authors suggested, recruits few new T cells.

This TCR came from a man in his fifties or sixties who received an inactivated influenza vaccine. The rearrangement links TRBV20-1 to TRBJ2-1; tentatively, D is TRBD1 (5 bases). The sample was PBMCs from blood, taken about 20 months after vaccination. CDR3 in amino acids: CSAIQGFNEQFF. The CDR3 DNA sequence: TGCAGTGCTATCCAGGGATTCAATGAGCAGTTCTTC.